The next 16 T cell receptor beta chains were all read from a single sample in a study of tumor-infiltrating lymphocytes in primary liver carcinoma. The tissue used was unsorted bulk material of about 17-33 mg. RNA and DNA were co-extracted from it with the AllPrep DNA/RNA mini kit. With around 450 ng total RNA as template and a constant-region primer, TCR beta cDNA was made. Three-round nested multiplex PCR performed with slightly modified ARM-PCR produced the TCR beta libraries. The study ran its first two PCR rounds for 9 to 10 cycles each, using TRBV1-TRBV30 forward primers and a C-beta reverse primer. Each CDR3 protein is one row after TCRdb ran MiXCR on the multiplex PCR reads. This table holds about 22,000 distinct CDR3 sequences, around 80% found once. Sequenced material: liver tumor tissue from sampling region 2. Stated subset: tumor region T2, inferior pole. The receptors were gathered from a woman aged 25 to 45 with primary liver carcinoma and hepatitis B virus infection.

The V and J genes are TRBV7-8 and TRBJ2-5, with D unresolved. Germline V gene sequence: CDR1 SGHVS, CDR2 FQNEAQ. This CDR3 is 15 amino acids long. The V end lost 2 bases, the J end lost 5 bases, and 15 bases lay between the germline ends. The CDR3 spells CASSLSRRILETQYF. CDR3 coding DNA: TGTGCCAGCAGCTTATCCCGAAGGATTCTGGAGACCCAGTACTTC.

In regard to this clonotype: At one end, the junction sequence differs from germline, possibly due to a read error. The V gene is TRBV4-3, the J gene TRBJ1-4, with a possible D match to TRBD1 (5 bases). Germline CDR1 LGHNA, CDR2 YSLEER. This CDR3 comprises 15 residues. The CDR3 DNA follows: TGCGCCAGCAGGACACATAGGGGTGCTAATGAAAAACTGTTTTTC. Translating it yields CASRTHRGANEKLFF.

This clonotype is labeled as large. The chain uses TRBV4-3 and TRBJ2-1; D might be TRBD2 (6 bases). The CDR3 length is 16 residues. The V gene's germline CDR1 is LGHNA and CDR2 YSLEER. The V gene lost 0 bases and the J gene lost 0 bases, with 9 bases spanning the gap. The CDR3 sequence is CASSQDAGSSYNEQFF. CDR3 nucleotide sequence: TGCGCCAGCAGCCAAGATGCGGGAAGCTCCTACAATGAGCAGTTCTTC.

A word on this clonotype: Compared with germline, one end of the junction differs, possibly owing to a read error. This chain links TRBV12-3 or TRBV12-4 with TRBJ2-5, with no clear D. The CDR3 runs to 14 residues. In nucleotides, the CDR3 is TGTGCCAACAGTTTGGCGTACTCCCAAGAGACCCGGTACTTC. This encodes CANSLAYSQETRYF.

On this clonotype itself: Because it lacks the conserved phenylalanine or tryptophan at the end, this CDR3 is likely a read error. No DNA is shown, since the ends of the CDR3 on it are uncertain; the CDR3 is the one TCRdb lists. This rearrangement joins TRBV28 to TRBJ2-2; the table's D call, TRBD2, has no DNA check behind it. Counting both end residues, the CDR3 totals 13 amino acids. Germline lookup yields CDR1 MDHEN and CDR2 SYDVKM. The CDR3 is CASSLSGSREMFL.

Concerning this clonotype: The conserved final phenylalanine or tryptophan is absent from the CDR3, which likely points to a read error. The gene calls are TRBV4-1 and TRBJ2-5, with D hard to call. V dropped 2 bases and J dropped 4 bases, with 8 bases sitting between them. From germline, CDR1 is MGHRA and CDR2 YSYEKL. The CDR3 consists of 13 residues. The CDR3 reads CASSQTPIETQYV. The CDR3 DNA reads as TGCGCCAGCAGCCAAACGCCTATAGAGACCCAGTACGTC.

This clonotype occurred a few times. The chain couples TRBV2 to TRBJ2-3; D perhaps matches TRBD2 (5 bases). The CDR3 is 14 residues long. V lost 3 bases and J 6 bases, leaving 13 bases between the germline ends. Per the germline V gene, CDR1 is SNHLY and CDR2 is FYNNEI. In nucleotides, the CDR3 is TGTGCCAGCAGTGATGAGAGGGTAACGGATACGCAGTATTTT. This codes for CASSDERVTDTQYF.

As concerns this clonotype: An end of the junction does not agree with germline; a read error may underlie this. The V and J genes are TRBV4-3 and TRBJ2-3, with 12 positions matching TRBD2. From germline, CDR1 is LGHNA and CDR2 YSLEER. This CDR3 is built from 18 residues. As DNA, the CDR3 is TGCGCCAGCCGCCAAGAGGGTCTAGCGGGAGGGCCAACAAATACGCAGTATTTT. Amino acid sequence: CASRQEGLAGGPTNTQYF.

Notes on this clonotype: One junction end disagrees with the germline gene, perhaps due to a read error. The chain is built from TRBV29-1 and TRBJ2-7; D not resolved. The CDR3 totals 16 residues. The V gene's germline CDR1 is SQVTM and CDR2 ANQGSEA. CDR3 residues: CSAEVLGWAYSYEQYF. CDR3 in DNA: TGCAGCGCTGAAGTCCTGGGTTGGGCTTACTCCTACGAGCAGTATTTC.

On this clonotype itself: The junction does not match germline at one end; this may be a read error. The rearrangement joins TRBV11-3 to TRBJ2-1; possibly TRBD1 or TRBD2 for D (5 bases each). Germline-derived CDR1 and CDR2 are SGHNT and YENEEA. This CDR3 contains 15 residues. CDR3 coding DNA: TGTGTCAGCAGCTTCGGGACCCGCTCCTACAATGAACAGTTCTTC. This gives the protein CVSSFGTRSYNEQFF.

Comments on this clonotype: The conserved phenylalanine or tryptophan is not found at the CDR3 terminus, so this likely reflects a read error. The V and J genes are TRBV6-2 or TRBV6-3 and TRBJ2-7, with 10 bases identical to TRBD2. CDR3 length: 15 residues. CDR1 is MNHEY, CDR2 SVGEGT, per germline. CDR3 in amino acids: CAGSPLAGGLYGQYY. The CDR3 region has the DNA TGTGCCGGCAGTCCATTAGCGGGAGGACTTTACGGGCAGTACTAC.

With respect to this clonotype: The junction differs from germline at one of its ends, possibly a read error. CDR3: CASSLEGPAGGPTDTQYF. The DNA of the CDR3 is TGTGCCAGCAGCCTAGAAGGTCCAGCGGGAGGGCCAACAGATACGCAGTATTTT. This chain links TRBV4-3 with TRBJ2-3; 10 positions match TRBD2. Germline CDR1 LGHNA, CDR2 YSLEER. The CDR3 is 18 residues long.

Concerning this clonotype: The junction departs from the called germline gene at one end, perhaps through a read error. The CDR3 region is CVSIQGDGANYGNTF. DNA of the CDR3: TGTGTCAGCATCCAAGGAGATGGGGCTAACTATGGCAACACCTTC. The chain joins TRBV28 to TRBJ1-2; maybe TRBD1 (5 bases). This CDR3 comprises 15 residues. The germline V gene encodes CDR1 MDHEN and CDR2 SYDVKM.

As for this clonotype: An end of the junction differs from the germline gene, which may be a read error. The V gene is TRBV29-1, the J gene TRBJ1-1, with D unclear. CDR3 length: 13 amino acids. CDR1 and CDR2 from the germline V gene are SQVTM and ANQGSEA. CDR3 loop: CSVLSGRAAEAFF. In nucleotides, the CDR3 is TGCAGCGTTCTCAGCGGGAGAGCCGCTGAAGCTTTCTTC. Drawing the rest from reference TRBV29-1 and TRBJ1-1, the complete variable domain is SAVISQKPSRDICQRGTSLTIQCQVDSQVTMMFWYRQQPGQSLTLIATANQGSEATYESGFVIDKFPISRPNLTFSTLTVSNMSPEDSSIYLCSVLSGRAAEAFFGQGTRLTVV.

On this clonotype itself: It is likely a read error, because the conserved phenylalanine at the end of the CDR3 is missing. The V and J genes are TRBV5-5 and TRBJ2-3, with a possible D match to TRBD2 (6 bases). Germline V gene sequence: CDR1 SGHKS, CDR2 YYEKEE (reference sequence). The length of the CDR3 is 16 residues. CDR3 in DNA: TGTTCCAGCAGCCTAGGGATTAGCGGACTCACAGATACGCAGTATATT. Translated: CSSSLGISGLTDTQYI.

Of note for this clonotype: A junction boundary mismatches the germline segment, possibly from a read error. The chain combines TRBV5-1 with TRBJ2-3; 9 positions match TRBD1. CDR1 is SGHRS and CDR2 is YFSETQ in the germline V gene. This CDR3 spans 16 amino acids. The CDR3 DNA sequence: TGCGCCAGCAGCCCAGGGACAGGGATCAGTTCAGATATGCAGTATTTT. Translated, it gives CASSPGTGISSDMQYF.